The clone carrying this T cell receptor beta chain has more than one count but fewer than ten. The antigen is not known. This CDR3 contains 14 residues. V shed 1 base and J shed 8 bases, with 9 bases lying between them. These data come from a study of T cells after yellow fever vaccination. The study, taken as a whole, reports: FACS-sorted repertoires could harbor abundant contaminating bulk-population clonotypes. Post-booster repertoires again held most primary-vaccination clones (roughly 96% CD4, just under 90% CD8). Weaker, the secondary response had a peak occurring faster, on day 5 versus 15.

TCR cDNA, made by 5'RACE template switching, carried an added universal primer site and UMIs. TCRdb independently ran MiXCR on the 5' RACE reads; one entry per CDR3 protein. This sample yields about 340,000 distinct CDR3 sequences, of which roughly 9.4% are seen a single time; around 17% belongs to the top ten. The rearrangement links TRBV12-3 or TRBV12-4 to TRBJ1-6; no reliable D call. The clonotype originates from a man between 18 and 35 years old who received the YFV17D yellow fever vaccine. Specimen: PBMCs, collected on the day of the first yellow fever vaccination. The CDR3 coding sequence is TGTGCCAGCAGTTTAGTTCCCCCGGATTCACCCCTCCACTTT. It codes for CASSLVPPDSPLHF.